Listed below are T cell receptor beta chains from one sample, sequenced in a study of blood T cell repertoires in COVID-19. TCRdb's table, derived via immunoSEQ multiplex PCR, lists solely in-frame clones and lacks some. Here the sample spans under 300,000 clones, approximately 91% being singletons. The sample was PBMCs or T cells enriched from blood (not recorded which). The receptors come from a woman in her forties with acute COVID-19. Both conserved end residues are part of each CDR3. The D gene is left open where the match is weak. Clone size, where shown, is once, few, many, or a class for clones that have expanded.

clone size,D gene,J gene,CDR3 length,V gene,CDR3 DNA,CDR3 protein
.,TRBD1,TRBJ1-2,13,TRBV10-3,TGTGCCATCAGGGGGGGACAGGGTTATGGCTACACCTTC,CAIRGGQGYGYTF
.,TRBD2,TRBJ2-3,16,TRBV5-1,TGCGCCAGCAGGCCAACTAGCGGGGGGGCCGTAGATACGCAGTATTTT,CASRPTSGGAVDTQYF
.,.,TRBJ2-2,13,TRBV5-1,TGCGCCAGCAGCTCTACAGTCACCGGGGAGCTGTTTTTT,CASSSTVTGELFF
.,.,TRBJ2-7,8,TRBV28,TGTGCAGCGGGCGAGCAGTACTTC,CAAGEQYF
.,.,TRBJ1-4,15,TRBV27,TGTGCCAGCAGTCTCCGGGGTCTCCAATGGGAAAAACTGTTTTTT,CASSLRGLQWEKLFF
.,.,TRBJ2-7,12,TRBV29-1,TGCAGCGTTGCAGGGGAGCGACGCGAGCAGTACTTC,CSVAGERREQYF
.,.,TRBJ1-2,11,TRBV28,TGTGCCAGCAGTTGGGGGCGGACGTCGGCGTTC,CASSWGRTSAF
.,.,TRBJ1-1,14,TRBV6-6,TGTGCCAGCAGTTCCACCGCAGGGGACACTGAAGCTTTCTTT,CASSSTAGDTEAFF
.,.,TRBJ2-7,14,TRBV14,TGTGCCAGCAGCCAAGCTGGCGGCCACTACGAGCAGTACTTC,CASSQAGGHYEQYF
.,TRBD2,TRBJ2-5,16,TRBV11-1,TGTGCCAGCAGCTTAGGACGGGGGGAAATCCAAGAGACCCAGTACTTC,CASSLGRGEIQETQYF
.,TRBD1,TRBJ2-7,16,TRBV15,TGTGCCACCAGCAGAGATCACGGACAGGGGGCCTGGGAGCAGTACTTC,CATSRDHGQGAWEQYF
.,.,TRBJ1-6,16,TRBV19,TGTGCCAGTAGTATCGCGGGACGGATTTATAATTCACCCCTCCACTTT,CASSIAGRIYNSPLHF
.,TRBD2,TRBJ2-2,17,TRBV4-3,TGCGCCAGCAGCCATAGACTAGCGGGAGGGAACACCGGGGAGCTGTTTTTT,CASSHRLAGGNTGELFF
.,TRBD1,TRBJ2-5,14,TRBV7-9,TGTGCCAGCAGCTTGGAGGGGACAGGGGAGACCCAGTACTTC,CASSLEGTGETQYF
.,.,TRBJ2-1,14,TRBV28,TGTGCCAGCGGGCCTAGGAGGGTTTACAATGAGCAGTTCTTC,CASGPRRVYNEQFF
.,TRBD2,TRBJ2-3,18,TRBV7-9,TGTGCCAGCAGCTTAGCGCAAATTAGCGGGGGAGTTACAGATACGCAGTATTTT,CASSLAQISGGVTDTQYF
.,.,TRBJ1-2,12,TRBV24-1,TGTGCCACCAGTGATGTCGTATATGGCTACACCTTC,CATSDVVYGYTF
.,TRBD1,TRBJ1-2,13,TRBV19,TGTGCCAGTAGTATAAGACAGGGGGCGAACCTGACCTTC,CASSIRQGANLTF
.,TRBD1,TRBJ2-7,14,TRBV4-2,TGTGCCAGCAGCTCCCGGGACAGAGCCTACGAGCAGTACTTC,CASSSRDRAYEQYF
once,.,TRBJ1-5,14,TRBV3-1/TRBV3-2,TGTGCCAGCAGCCAAGGGGGGGTCACTCAGCCCCAGCATTTT,CASSQGGVTQPQHF
.,.,TRBJ1-4,15,TRBV28,TGTGCCAGCAGTTCCCGTGGGGCGACAATAGGGAAACTGTTTTTT,CASSSRGATIGKLFF
.,TRBD2,TRBJ2-2,15,TRBV7-7,TGTGCCAGCAGGGAGCGGGGGGGTTCCACCGGGGAGCTGTTTTTT,CASRERGGSTGELFF
.,.,TRBJ2-7,14,TRBV2,.,CASSVGTGTRLTYF
.,.,TRBJ2-2,16,TRBV27,TGTGCCAGCAGGCCCCAACGGATTAGCATCACCGGGGAGCTGTTTTTT,CASRPQRISITGELFF
.,.,TRBJ1-1,11,TRBV30,TGTGCCTGGAGTGCGGACACTGAAGCTTTCTTT,CAWSADTEAFF
.,TRBD2,TRBJ2-7,16,TRBV5-4,TGTGCCAGCAGCTTGGAGGGTGGGCGGGGGATCTACGAGCAGTACTTC,CASSLEGGRGIYEQYF
.,.,TRBJ2-1,16,TRBV7-8,TGTGCCAGCAGCCCCGGACAGGGAGGGAGGTTGAATGAGCAGTTCTTC,CASSPGQGGRLNEQFF